This T cell receptor (beta chain) was recorded in a study of cytomegalovirus exposure and HLA in healthy donors. Notes on the study in general: HLA allele associations emerged for around 15,000 TCR beta sequences in a later analysis, at 0.05 false discovery rate.

The CDR3 covers 14 residues. The V gene end was trimmed by 5 bases and the J gene end by 1 base; junction bases not matched to a gene: 2. Germline lookup yields CDR1 SGHTA and CDR2 FQGTGA. Researchers ran the PCR with 60 Vbeta and 13 Jbeta primers. Measured with immunoSEQ multiplex PCR; TCRdb has only the in-frame clones, and not every one. The sample carries roughly 150,000 clones, 64% recorded once. Note on this clone: Its antigen is still unknown. The sample contains more than one DNA sequence encoding this CDR3.

The source material was PBMCs. The receptor's source is a woman in her twenties or thirties in good health and CMV-seropositive. V usage is TRBV7-3 and J usage is TRBJ1-1, with 9 positions matching TRBD1. The CDR3 region has the DNA TGTGCCAGCAGCCCGACAGGGGGGAACACTGAAGCTTTCTTT. Translated, it gives CASSPTGGNTEAFF.